This T cell receptor beta chain was observed in a study of cytomegalovirus exposure and HLA in healthy donors. The data were produced by immunoSEQ multiplex PCR, yet TCRdb's version contains in-frame clones alone and is incomplete. The sample lists under 150,000 clones; roughly 90% were seen once. The CDR3 extends over 11 amino acids. Trimming took 1 base from V and 7 from J, leaving 4 bases between them. The germline CDR1 and CDR2 sequences are SGHAT and FQNNGV. Specimen: PBMCs. The chain employs TRBV11-2 and TRBJ1-1; D is ambiguous. The receptor comes from a woman aged 18-35 years in good health and CMV-seropositive. The DNA of the CDR3 is TGTGCCAGCAGCTTAGTCGTTGAAGCTTTCTTT. Its translation is CASSLVVEAFF.